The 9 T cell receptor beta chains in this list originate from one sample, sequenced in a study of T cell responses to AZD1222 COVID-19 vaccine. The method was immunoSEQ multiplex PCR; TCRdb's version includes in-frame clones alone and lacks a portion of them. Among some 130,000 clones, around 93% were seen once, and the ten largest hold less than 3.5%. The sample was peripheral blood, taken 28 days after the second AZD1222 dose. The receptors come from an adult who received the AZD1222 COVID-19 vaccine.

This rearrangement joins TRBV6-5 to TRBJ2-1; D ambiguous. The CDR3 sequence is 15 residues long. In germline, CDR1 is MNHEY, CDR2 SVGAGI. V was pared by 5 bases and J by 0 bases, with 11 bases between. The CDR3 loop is CASSTGPSSYNEQFF. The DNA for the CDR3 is TGTGCCAGCAGTACCGGACCGAGCTCCTACAATGAGCAGTTCTTC.

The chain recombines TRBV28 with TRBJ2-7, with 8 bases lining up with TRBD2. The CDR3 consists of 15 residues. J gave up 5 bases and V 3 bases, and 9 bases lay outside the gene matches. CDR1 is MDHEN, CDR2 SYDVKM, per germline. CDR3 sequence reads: CASSFPGLGSDEQYF. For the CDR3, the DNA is TGTGCCAGCAGTTTCCCGGGACTAGGATCCGACGAGCAGTACTTC.

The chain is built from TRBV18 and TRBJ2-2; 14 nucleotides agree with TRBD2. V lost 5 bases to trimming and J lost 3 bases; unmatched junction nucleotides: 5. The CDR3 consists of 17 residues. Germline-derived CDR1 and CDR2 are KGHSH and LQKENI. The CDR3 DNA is TGTGCCAGCTCATCGGGACTAGCGGGAGTCGACACCGGGGAGCTGTTTTTT. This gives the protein CASSSGLAGVDTGELFF.

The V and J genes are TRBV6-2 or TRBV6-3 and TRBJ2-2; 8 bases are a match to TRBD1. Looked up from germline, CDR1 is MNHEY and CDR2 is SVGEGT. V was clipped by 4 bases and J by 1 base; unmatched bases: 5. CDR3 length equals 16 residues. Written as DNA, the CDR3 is TGTGCCAGCAGTTTATGGACAGGGTTGAACACCGGGGAGCTGTTTTTT. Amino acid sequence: CASSLWTGLNTGELFF.

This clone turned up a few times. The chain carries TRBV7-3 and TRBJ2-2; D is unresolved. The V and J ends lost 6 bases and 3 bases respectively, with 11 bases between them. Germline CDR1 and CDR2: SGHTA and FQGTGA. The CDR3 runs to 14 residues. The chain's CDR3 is CASRRRMDTGELFF. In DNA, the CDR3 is TGTGCCAGCAGACGGCGGATGGACACCGGGGAGCTGTTTTTT.

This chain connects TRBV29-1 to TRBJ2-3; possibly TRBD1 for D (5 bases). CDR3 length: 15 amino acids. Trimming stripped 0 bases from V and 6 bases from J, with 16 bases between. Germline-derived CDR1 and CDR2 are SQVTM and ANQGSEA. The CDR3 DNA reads TGCAGCGTTGAAGATCGTAGGGGTGGTGGGGATACGCAGTATTTT. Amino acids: CSVEDRRGGGDTQYF.

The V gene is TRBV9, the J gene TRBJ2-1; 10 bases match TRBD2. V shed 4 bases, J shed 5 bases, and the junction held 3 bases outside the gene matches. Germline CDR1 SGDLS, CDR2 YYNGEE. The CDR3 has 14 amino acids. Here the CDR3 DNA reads TGTGCCAGCAGCACTAGCGGGATGAACAATGAGCAGTTCTTC. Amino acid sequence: CASSTSGMNNEQFF.

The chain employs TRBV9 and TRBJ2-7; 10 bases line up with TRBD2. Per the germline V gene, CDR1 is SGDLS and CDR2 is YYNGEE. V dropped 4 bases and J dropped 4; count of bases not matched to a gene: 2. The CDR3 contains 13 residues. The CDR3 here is CASSRTSGYEQYF. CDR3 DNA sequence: TGTGCCAGCAGCAGGACTAGCGGTTACGAGCAGTACTTC.

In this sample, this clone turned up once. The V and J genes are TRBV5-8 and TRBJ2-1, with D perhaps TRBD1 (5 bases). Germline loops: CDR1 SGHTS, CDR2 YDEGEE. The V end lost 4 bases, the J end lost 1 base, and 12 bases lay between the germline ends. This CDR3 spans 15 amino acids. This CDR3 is CASSLAGASYNEQFF. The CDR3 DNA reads TGTGCCAGCAGCCTGGCTGGGGCTTCCTACAATGAGCAGTTCTTC.